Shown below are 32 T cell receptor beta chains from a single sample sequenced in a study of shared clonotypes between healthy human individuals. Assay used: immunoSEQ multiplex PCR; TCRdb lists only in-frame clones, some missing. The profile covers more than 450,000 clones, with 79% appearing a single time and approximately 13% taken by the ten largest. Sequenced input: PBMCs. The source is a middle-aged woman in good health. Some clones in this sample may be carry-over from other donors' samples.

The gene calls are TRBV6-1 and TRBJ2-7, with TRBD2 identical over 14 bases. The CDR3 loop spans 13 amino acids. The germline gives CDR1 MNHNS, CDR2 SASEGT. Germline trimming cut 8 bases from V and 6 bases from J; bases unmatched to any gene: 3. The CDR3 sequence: CASSGTSGSEQYF. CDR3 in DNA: TGTGCCAGCTCAGGGACTAGCGGGAGCGAGCAGTACTTC.

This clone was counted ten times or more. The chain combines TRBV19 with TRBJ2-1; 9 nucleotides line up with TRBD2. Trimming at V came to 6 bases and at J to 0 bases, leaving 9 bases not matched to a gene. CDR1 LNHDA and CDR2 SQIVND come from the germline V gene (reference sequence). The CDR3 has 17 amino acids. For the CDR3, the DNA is TGTGCCAGTAGCGCTAGGCCTAGCGGGGTCTCCTACAATGAGCAGTTCTTC. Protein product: CASSARPSGVSYNEQFF.

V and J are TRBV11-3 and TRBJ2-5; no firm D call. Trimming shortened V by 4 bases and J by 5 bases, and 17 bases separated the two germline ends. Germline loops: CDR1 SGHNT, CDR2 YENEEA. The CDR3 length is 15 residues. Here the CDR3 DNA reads TGTGCCAGCAGCTCCGGTAGAGGCCGTACGGAGACCCAGTACTTC. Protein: CASSSGRGRTETQYF.

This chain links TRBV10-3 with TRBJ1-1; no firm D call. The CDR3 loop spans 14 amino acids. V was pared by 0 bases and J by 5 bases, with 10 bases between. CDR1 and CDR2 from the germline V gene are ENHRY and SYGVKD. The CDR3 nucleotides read TGTGCCATCAGTGAGTCAAGACAAGGAACTGAAGCTTTCTTT. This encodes CAISESRQGTEAFF.

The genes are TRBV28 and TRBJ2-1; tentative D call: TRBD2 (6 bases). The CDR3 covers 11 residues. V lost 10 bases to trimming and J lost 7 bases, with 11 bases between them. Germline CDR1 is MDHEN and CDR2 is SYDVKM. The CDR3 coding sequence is TGTGCCACCACGGGAGCAAATGAGCAGTTCTTC. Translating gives CATTGANEQFF.

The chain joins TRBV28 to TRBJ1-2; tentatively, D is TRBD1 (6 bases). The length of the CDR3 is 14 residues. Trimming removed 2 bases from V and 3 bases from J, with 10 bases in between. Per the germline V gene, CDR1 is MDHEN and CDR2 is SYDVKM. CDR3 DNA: TGTGCCAGCAGTTTACTCAGGGGAGACTATGGCTACACCTTC. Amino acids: CASSLLRGDYGYTF.

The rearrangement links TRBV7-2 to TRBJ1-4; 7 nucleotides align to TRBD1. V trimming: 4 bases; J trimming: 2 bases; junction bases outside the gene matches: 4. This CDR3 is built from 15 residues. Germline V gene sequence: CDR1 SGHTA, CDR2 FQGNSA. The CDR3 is CASSSRGGTNEKLFF. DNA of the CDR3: TGTGCCAGCAGCTCTAGAGGGGGCACTAATGAAAAACTGTTTTTT.

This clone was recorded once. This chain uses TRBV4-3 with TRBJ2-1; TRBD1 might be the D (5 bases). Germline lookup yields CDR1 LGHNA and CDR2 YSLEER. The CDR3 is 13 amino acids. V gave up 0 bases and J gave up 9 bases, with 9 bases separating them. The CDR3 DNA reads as TGCGCCAGCAGCCAAGAGCCTAGGGGTGAGCAGTTCTTC. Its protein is CASSQEPRGEQFF.

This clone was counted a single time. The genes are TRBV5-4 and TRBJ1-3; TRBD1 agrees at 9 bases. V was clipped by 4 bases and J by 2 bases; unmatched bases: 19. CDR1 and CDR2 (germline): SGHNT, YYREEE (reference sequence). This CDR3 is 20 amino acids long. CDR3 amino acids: CASSPPPGTGKGVPGNTIYF. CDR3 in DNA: TGTGCCAGCAGCCCACCCCCCGGGACAGGGAAGGGGGTACCTGGAAACACCATATATTTT.

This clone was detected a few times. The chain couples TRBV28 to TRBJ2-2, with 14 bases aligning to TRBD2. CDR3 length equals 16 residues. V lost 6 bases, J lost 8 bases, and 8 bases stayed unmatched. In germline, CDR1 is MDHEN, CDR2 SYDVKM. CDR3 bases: TGTGCCAGCAGCCCGGGACTAGCGGGAGAATTGGGGGAGCTGTTTTTT. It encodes CASSPGLAGELGELFF.

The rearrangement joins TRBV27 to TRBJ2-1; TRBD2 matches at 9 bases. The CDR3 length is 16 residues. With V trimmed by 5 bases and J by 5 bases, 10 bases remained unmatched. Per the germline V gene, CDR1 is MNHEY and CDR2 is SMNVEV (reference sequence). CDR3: CASSLSPTSGDNEQFF. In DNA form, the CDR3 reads TGTGCCAGCAGTCTTTCCCCGACTAGCGGAGACAATGAGCAGTTCTTC.

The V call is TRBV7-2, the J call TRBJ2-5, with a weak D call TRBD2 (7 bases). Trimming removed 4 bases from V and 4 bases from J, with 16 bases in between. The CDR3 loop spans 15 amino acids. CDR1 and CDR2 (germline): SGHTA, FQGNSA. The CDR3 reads CASSSNQGRGETQYF. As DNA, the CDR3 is TGTGCCAGCAGCTCGAACCAGGGGAGGGGAGAGACCCAGTACTTC.

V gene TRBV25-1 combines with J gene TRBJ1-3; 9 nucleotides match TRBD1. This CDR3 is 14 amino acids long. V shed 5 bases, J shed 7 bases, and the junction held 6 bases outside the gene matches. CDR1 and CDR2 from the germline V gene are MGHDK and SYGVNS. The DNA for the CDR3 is TGTGCCAGCAGTCGGGACAGGGAAGGGAACACCATATATTTT. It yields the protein CASSRDREGNTIYF.

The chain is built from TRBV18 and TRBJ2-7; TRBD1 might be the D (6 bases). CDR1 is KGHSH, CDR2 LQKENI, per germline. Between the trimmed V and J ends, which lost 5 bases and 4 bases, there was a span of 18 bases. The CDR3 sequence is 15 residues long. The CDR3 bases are TGTGCCAGCTCAGCCGGGACAAGGTTCGTTTACGAGCAGTACTTC. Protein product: CASSAGTRFVYEQYF.

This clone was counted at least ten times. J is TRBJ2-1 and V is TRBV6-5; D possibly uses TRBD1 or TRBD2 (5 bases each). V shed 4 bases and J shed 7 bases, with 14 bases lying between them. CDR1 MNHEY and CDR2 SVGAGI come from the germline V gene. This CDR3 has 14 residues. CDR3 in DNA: TGTGCCAGCAGTTCCCAACTGGGGGTGAATGAGCAGTTCTTC. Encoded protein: CASSSQLGVNEQFF.

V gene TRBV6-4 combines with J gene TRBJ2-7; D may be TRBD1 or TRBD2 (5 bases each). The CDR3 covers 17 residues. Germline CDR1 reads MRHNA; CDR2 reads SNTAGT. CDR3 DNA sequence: TGTGCTAGGGACGGGGACCCCGCCCATCAAAAGGACTACGAGCAGTACTTC. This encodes CARDGDPAHQKDYEQYF.

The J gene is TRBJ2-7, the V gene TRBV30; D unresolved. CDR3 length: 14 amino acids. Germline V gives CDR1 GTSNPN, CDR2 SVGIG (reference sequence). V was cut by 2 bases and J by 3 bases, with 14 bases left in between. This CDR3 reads CAWSSWAVRYEQYF. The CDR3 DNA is TGTGCCTGGAGTTCCTGGGCAGTCCGCTACGAGCAGTACTTC.

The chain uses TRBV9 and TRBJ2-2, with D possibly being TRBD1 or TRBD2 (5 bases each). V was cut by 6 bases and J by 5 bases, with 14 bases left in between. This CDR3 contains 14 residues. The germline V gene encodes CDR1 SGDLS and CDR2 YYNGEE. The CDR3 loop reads CASTRDLETGELFF. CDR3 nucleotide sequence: TGTGCCAGCACCCGGGACCTAGAGACCGGGGAGCTGTTTTTT.

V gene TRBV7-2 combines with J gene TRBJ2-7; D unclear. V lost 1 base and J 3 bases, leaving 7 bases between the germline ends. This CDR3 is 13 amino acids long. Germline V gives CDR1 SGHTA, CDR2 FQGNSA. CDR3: CASSLGERYEQYF. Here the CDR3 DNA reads TGTGCCAGCAGCTTAGGCGAACGCTACGAGCAGTACTTC.

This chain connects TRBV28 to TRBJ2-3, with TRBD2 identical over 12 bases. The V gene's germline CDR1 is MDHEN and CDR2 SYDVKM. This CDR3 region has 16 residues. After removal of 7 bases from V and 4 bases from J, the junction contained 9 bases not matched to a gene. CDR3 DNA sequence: TGTGCCAGCACAATGTCTAGCGGGAGGGGGCCAGATACGCAGTATTTT. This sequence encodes CASTMSSGRGPDTQYF. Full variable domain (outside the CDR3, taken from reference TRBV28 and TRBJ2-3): DVKVTQSSRYLVKRTGEKVFLECVQDMDHENMFWYRQDPGLGLRLIYFSYDVKMKEKGDIPEGYSVSREKKERFSLILESASTNQTSMYLCASTMSSGRGPDTQYFGPGTRLTVL.

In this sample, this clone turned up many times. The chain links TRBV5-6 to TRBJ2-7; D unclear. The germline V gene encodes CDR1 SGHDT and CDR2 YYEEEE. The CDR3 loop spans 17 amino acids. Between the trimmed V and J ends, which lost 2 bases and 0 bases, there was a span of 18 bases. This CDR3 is CASSFLESLFGSYEQYF. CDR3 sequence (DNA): TGTGCCAGCAGCTTTTTGGAAAGTCTGTTTGGCTCCTACGAGCAGTACTTC.

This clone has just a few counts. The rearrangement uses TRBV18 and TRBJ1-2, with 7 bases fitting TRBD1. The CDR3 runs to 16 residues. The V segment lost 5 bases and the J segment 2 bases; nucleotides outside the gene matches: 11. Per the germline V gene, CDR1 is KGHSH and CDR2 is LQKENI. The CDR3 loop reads CASSFSPGQQNYGYTF. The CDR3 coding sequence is TGTGCCAGCTCATTCTCCCCGGGACAGCAGAACTATGGCTACACCTTC.

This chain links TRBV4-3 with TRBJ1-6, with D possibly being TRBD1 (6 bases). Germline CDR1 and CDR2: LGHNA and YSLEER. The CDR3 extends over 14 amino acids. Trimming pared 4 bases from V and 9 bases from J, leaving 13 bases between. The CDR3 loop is CASSRGQSGSPLHF. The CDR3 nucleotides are TGCGCCAGCAGCCGAGGACAGAGTGGTTCACCCCTCCACTTT.

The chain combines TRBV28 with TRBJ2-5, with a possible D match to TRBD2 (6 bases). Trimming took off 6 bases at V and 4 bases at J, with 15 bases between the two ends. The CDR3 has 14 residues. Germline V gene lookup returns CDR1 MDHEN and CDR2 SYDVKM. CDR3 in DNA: TGTGCCAGCAGCCTGGACTACTCCCGAGAGACCCAGTACTTC. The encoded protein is CASSLDYSRETQYF.

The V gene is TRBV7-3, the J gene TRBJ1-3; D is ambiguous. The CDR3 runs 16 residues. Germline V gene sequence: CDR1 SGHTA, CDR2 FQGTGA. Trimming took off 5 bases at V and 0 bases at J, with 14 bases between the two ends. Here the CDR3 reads CASSLGPAGSGNTIYF. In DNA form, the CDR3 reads TGTGCCAGCAGCCTAGGGCCAGCTGGCTCTGGAAACACCATATATTTT.

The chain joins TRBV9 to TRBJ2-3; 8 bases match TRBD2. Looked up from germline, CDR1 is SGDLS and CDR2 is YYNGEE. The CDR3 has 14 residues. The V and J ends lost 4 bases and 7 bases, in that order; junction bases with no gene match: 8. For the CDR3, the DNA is TGTGCCAGCAGCACGAGCGGGAGTTCATATACGCAGTATTTT. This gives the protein CASSTSGSSYTQYF.

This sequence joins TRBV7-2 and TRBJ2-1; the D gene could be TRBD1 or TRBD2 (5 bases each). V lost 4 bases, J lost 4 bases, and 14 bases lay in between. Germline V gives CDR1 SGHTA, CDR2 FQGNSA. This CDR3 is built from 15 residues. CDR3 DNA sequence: TGTGCCAGCAGCTATTTCCGGGGCCCATACAATGAGCAGTTCTTC. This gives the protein CASSYFRGPYNEQFF.

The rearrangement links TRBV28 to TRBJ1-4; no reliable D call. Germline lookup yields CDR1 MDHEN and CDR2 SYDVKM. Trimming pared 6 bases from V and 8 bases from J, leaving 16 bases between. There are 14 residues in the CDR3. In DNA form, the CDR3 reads TGTGCCAGCAGCCCATTTGGTGGGGTAGAAAAACTGTTTTTT. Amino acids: CASSPFGGVEKLFF.

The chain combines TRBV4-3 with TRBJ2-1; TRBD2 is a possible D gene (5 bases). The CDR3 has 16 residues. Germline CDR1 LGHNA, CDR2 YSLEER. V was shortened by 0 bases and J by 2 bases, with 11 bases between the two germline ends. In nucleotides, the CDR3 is TGCGCCAGCAGCCAAGACGAGGGAGAGGCCTACAATGAGCAGTTCTTC. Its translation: CASSQDEGEAYNEQFF.

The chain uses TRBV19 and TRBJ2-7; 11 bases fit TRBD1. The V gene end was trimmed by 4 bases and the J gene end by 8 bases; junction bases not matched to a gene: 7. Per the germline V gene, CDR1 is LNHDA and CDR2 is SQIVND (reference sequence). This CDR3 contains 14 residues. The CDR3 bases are TGTGCCAGTAGTACTGGACAGGGGGCTAAGCAGCAGTACTTC. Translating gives CASSTGQGAKQQYF.

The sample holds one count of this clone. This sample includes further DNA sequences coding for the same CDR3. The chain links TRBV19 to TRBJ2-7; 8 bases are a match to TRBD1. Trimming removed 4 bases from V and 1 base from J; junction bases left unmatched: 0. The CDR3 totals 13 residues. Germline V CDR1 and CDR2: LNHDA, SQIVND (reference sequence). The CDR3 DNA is TGTGCCAGTAGTAGACAGGGGTCCTACGAGCAGTACTTC. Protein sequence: CASSRQGSYEQYF. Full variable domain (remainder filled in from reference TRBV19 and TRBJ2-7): DGGITQSPKYLFRKEGQNVTLSCEQNLNHDAMYWYRQDPGQGLRLIYYSQIVNDFQKGDIAEGYSVSREKKESFPLTVTSAQKNPTAFYLCASSRQGSYEQYFGPGTRLTVT.

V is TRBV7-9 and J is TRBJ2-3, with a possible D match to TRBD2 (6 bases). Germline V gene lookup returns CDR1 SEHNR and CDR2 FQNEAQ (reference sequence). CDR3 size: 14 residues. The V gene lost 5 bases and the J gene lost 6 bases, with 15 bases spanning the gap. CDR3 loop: CASSAPGAADTQYF. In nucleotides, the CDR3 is TGTGCCAGCAGCGCTCCGGGAGCCGCGGATACGCAGTATTTT.